A single sample is the source of the 15 T cell receptor beta chains below, sequenced in a study. TCRdb re-called the 5' RACE reads through MiXCR, storing one row per CDR3 protein. Among just over 60,000 distinct CDR3 sequences listed, almost 30% were seen once. The material sequenced was tumor-infiltrating naive CD4+ T cells sorted from the breast tumor. Specified subset: naive CD4+ T cells, CD4+CD45RA+CD25-. The receptors come from a female donor with breast cancer.

The genes are TRBV29-1 and TRBJ1-1; maybe TRBD1 (5 bases). The V gene lost 7 bases and the J gene lost 4 bases, with 19 bases spanning the gap. CDR1 SQVTM and CDR2 ANQGSEA come from the germline V gene. This CDR3 contains 14 residues. CDR3 sequence reads: CSASKDSPGTEAFF. The DNA for the CDR3 is TGCAGCGCTTCGAAAGACAGCCCGGGCACTGAAGCTTTCTTT.

This clonotype was detected a few times. V and J are TRBV7-9 and TRBJ1-4; D ambiguous. Trimming removed 3 bases from V and 6 bases from J, with 5 bases in between. Per germline, CDR1 SEHNR and CDR2 FQNEAQ (reference sequence). The CDR3 totals 12 residues. CDR3 DNA: TGTGCCAGCAGCTTTAAGGATGAAAAACTGTTTTTT. This translates into CASSFKDEKLFF.

The chain has TRBV20-1 and TRBJ2-1; 8 nucleotides agree with TRBD2. The CDR3 totals 15 residues. Germline CDR1 and CDR2: DFQATT and SNEGSKA (reference sequence). Unmatched junction bases numbered 10, after V lost 4 bases and J lost 5 bases. The CDR3 sequence: CSATVSGGVDNEQFF. CDR3 nucleotide sequence: TGCAGTGCTACGGTTTCGGGAGGGGTCGACAATGAGCAGTTCTTC.

Only a few counts were recorded for this clonotype. This chain links TRBV5-6 with TRBJ1-1; D might be TRBD1 (6 bases). V was trimmed by 0 bases and J by 11 bases, leaving 11 bases between them. From germline, CDR1 is SGHDT and CDR2 YYEEEE. The CDR3 is 12 amino acids. The chain's CDR3 is CASSLDRAYAFF. CDR3 nucleotides: TGTGCCAGCAGCTTGGACAGGGCTTATGCTTTCTTT.

This sequence joins TRBV5-1 and TRBJ2-2; TRBD2 agrees at 8 bases. CDR3 length: 15 residues. Trimming at V came to 4 bases and at J to 0 bases, leaving 2 bases not matched to a gene. Germline lookup yields CDR1 SGHRS and CDR2 YFSETQ. The chain's CDR3 is CASSLSGANTGELFF. In nucleotides, the CDR3 is TGCGCCAGCAGCCTTAGCGGGGCGAACACCGGGGAGCTGTTTTTT.

This CDR3 is CASSPPGGQPQHF. The CDR3 DNA is TGTGCCAGCTCACCACCGGGGGGTCAGCCCCAGCATTTT. The chain uses TRBV18 and TRBJ1-5; possibly TRBD1 for D (5 bases). The CDR3 is 13 amino acids. Germline V gene sequence: CDR1 KGHSH, CDR2 LQKENI. V lost 0 bases to trimming and J lost 6 bases, with 6 bases between them.

This clonotype was recorded at least ten times. The rearrangement uses TRBV7-9 and TRBJ2-3, with D possibly being TRBD2 (6 bases). The CDR3 is made up of 14 amino acids. Germline V gene sequence: CDR1 SEHNR, CDR2 FQNEAQ (reference sequence). Trimming shortened V by 5 bases and J by 1 base, and 10 bases separated the two germline ends. CDR3 coding DNA: TGTGCCAGCAGCCCCGGCGGGGGCACAGATACGCAGTATTTT. This encodes CASSPGGGTDTQYF.

This clonotype was counted between two and nine times. CDR3 sequence (DNA): TGTGCCAGCAGCACGACTAGCGGGAACTCCTACGAGCAGTACTTC. Translating gives CASSTTSGNSYEQYF. The chain has TRBV12-3 or TRBV12-4 and TRBJ2-7; TRBD2 aligns across 11 bases. The trim removed 6 bases at V and 0 bases at J, leaving 4 bases unmatched. The CDR3 covers 15 residues.

The rearrangement uses TRBV10-2 and TRBJ2-1, with D uncertain. This CDR3 is 14 amino acids long. The V end lost 6 bases, the J end lost 2 bases, and 11 bases lay between the germline ends. CDR1 and CDR2 (germline): WSHSY, SAAADI. The CDR3 sequence: CASSDPSTYNEQFF. The DNA of the CDR3 is TGCGCCAGCAGCGACCCCAGCACCTACAATGAGCAGTTCTTC.

The rearrangement uses TRBV7-3 and TRBJ2-5, with 8 bases identical to TRBD2. Germline assignment: CDR1 SGHTA and CDR2 FQGTGA. Trimming at V came to 2 bases and at J to 1 base, leaving 6 bases not matched to a gene. This CDR3 has 16 amino acids. The CDR3 here is CASSLYGGATQETQYF. DNA of the CDR3: TGTGCCAGCAGCTTATACGGGGGGGCGACCCAAGAGACCCAGTACTTC. Full variable domain (remainder filled in from reference TRBV7-3 and TRBJ2-5): GAGVSQTPSNKVTEKGKYVELRCDPISGHTALYWYRQSLGQGPEFLIYFQGTGAADDSGLPNDRFFAVRPEGSVSTLKIQRTERGDSAVYLCASSLYGGATQETQYFGPGTRLLVL.

The genes are TRBV5-1 and TRBJ2-2; the D gene is possibly TRBD1 (5 bases). This CDR3 spans 15 amino acids. Germline V gene data show CDR1 as SGHRS and CDR2 as YFSETQ. The V end lost 0 bases, the J end lost 7 bases, and 13 bases lay between the germline ends. The CDR3 loop is CASSLGGEKYGELFF. CDR3 nucleotides: TGCGCCAGCAGCTTGGGGGGCGAAAAATACGGGGAGCTGTTTTTT.

The chain recombines TRBV5-5 with TRBJ2-4; no definite D call. V lost 0 bases and J lost 10, with 11 bases in between. Germline V gene lookup returns CDR1 SGHKS and CDR2 YYEKEE (reference sequence). There are 13 residues in the CDR3. The CDR3 nucleotides read TGTGCCAGCAGCTTGGAGGGAACTGGGATTCAGTACTTC. Amino acid sequence: CASSLEGTGIQYF.

As DNA, the CDR3 is TGTGCCAGCAGTACGGGACCGAATTACAATGAGCAGTTCTTC. It encodes CASSTGPNYNEQFF. The rearrangement joins TRBV11-3 to TRBJ2-1, with D perhaps given as TRBD1 or TRBD2 (5 bases each). V was clipped by 6 bases and J by 4 bases, with 13 bases between them. Per germline, CDR1 SGHNT and CDR2 YENEEA. This CDR3 has 14 residues.

V usage is TRBV5-1 and J usage is TRBJ2-3; D unresolved. This CDR3 contains 14 residues. The germline CDR1 and CDR2 sequences are SGHRS and YFSETQ. V shed 0 bases and J shed 3 bases, with 8 bases lying between them. The CDR3 is CASSLDYDTDTQYF. In nucleotides, the CDR3 is TGCGCCAGCAGCTTGGACTACGATACAGATACGCAGTATTTT.

The sample holds many counts of this clonotype. The chain is built from TRBV6-2 or TRBV6-3 and TRBJ2-1; 12 positions agree with TRBD2. V lost 5 bases to trimming and J lost 7 bases; unmatched junction nucleotides: 9. This CDR3 spans 16 amino acids. The germline V gene encodes CDR1 MNHEY and CDR2 SVGEGT. The CDR3 here is CASSEFLAGGTNEQFF. In DNA form, the CDR3 reads TGTGCCAGCAGTGAATTCCTAGCGGGAGGGACAAATGAGCAGTTCTTC.